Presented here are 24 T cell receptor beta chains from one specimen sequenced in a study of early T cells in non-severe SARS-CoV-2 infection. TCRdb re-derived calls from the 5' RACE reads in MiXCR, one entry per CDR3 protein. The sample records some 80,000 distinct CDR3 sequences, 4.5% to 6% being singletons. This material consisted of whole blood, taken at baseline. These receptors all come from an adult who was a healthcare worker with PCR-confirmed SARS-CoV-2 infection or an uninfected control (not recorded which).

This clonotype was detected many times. The chain's CDR3 is CASSPRVGSTDTQYF. The DNA for the CDR3 is TGTGCCAGCTCACCACGGGTGGGCAGCACAGATACGCAGTATTTT. The J gene is TRBJ2-3, the V gene TRBV18; D call uncertain. Germline V gives CDR1 KGHSH, CDR2 LQKENI. There are 15 residues in the CDR3. Trimming cost V 1 base and J 0 bases, with 8 bases left between them.

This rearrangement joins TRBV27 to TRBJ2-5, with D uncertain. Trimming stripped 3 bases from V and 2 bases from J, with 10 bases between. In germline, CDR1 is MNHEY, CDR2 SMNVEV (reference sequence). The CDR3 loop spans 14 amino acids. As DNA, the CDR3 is TGTGCCAGCAGTTTCGGCAGCTCTCAAGAGACCCAGTACTTC. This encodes CASSFGSSQETQYF.

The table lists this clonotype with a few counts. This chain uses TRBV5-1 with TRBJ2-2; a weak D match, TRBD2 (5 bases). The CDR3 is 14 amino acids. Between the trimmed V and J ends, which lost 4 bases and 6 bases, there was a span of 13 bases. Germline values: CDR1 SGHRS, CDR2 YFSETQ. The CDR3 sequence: CASSPLDGAGELFF. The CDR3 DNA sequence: TGCGCCAGCAGCCCCTTGGACGGGGCCGGGGAGCTGTTTTTT. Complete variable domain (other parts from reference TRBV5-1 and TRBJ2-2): KAGVTQTPRYLIKTRGQQVTLSCSPISGHRSVSWYQQTPGQGLQFLFEYFSETQRNKGNFPGRFSGRQFSNSRSEMNVSTLELGDSALYLCASSPLDGAGELFFGEGSRLTVL.

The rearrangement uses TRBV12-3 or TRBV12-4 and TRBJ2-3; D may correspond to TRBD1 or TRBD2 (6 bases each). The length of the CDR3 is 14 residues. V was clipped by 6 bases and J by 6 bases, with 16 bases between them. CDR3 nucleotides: TGTGCCAGCAGCCTCCGGGGGCCCAAGGATACGCAGTATTTT. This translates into CASSLRGPKDTQYF.

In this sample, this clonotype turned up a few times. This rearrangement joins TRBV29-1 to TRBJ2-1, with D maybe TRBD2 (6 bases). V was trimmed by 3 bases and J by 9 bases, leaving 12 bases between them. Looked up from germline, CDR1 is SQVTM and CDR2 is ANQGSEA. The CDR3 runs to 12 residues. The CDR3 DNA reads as TGCAGCGTTGACCTGACTAGTATTGAGCAGTTCTTC. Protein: CSVDLTSIEQFF.

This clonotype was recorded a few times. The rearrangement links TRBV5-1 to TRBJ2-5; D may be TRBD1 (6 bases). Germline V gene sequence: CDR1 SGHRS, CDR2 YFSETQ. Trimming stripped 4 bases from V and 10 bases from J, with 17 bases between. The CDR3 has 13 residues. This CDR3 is CASSEDSFGGQYF. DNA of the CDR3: TGCGCCAGCAGCGAGGACAGTTTTGGAGGCCAGTACTTC.

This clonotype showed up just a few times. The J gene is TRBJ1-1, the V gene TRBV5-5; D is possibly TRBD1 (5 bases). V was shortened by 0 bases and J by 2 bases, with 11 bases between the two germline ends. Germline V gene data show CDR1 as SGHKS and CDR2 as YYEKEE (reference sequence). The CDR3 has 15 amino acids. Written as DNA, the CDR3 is TGTGCCAGCAGCTTGGCCGAACAGGCCAACACTGAAGCTTTCTTT. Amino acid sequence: CASSLAEQANTEAFF.

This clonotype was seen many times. The CDR3: CAISESGRMAEAFF. The CDR3 coding sequence is TGTGCCATCAGTGAGTCGGGGCGCATGGCTGAAGCTTTCTTT. V is TRBV10-3 and J is TRBJ1-1; a weak D match, TRBD1 (5 bases). This CDR3 is 14 amino acids long. Germline CDR1 is ENHRY and CDR2 is SYGVKD. The V end was cut by 0 bases, the J end by 6 bases, with 11 bases between.

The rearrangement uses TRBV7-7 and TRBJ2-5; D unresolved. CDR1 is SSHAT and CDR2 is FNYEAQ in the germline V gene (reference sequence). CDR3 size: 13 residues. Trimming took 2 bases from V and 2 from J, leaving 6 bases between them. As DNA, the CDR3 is TGTGCCAGCAGCTTACTCCTACAAGAGACCCAGTACTTC. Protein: CASSLLLQETQYF.

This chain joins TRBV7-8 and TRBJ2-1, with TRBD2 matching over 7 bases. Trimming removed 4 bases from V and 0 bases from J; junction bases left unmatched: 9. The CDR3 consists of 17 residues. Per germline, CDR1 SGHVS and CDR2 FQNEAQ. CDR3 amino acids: CASSYGLVPSSYNEQFF. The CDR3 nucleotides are TGTGCCAGCAGCTACGGACTAGTCCCGAGCTCCTACAATGAGCAGTTCTTC.

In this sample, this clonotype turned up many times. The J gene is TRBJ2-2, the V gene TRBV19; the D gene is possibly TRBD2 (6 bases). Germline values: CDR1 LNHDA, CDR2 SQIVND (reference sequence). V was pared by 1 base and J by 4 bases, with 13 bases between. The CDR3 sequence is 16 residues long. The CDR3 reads CASSIVVGLGTGELFF. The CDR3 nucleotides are TGTGCCAGTAGTATAGTGGTGGGACTGGGCACCGGGGAGCTGTTTTTT.

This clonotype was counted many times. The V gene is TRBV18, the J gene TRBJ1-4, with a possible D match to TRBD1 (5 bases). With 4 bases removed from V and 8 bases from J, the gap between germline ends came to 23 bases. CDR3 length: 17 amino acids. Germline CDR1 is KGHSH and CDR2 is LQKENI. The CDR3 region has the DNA TGTGCCAGCTCACAAGCGCTCACTCAGGGAGGTGCGGAAAAACTGTTTTTT. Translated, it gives CASSQALTQGGAEKLFF.

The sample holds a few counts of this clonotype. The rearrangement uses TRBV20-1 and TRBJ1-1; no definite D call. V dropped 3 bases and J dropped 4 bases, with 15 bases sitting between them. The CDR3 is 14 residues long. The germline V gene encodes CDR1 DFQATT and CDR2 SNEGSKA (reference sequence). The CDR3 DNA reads TGCAGTGCTAGGGTGCCGGGGTCAGTCACTGAAGCTTTCTTT. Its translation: CSARVPGSVTEAFF.

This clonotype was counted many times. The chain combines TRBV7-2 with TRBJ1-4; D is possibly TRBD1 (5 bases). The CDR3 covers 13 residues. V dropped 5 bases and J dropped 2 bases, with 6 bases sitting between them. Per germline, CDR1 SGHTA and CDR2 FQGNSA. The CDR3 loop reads CASSPGTNEKLFF. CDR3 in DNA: TGTGCCAGCAGCCCAGGGACTAATGAAAAACTGTTTTTT.

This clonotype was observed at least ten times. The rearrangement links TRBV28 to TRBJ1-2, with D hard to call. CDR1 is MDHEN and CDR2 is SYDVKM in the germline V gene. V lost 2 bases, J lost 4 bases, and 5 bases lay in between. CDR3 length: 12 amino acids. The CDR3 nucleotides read TGTGCCAGCAGTTTAGGGAGCTATGGCTACACCTTC. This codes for CASSLGSYGYTF.

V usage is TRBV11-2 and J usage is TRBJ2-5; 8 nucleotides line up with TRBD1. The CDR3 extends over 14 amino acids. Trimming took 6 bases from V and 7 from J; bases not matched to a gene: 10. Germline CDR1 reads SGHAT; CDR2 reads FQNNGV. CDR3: CASSSSGGWWTQYF. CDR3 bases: TGTGCCAGCAGTTCCTCAGGGGGCTGGTGGACCCAGTACTTC.

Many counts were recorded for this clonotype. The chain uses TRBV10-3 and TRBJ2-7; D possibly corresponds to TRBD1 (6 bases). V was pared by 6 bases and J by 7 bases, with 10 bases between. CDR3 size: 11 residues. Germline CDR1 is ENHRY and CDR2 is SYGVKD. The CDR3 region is CAISNQGEQYF. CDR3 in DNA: TGTGCCATCAGCAACCAGGGGGAGCAGTACTTC.

The CDR3: CSARSVPGELFF. Written as DNA, the CDR3 is TGCAGCGCCCGGTCGGTCCCCGGGGAGCTGTTTTTT. V and J are TRBV29-1 and TRBJ2-2; no clear D. V lost 7 bases and J lost 6, with 12 bases in between. The germline CDR1 and CDR2 sequences are SQVTM and ANQGSEA. The CDR3 is 12 amino acids.

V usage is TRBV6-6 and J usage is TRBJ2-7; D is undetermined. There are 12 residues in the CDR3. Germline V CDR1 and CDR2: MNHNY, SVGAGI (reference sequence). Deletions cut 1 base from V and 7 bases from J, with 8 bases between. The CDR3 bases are TGTGCCAGCAGTTACTTTACAAGGGAGCAGTACTTC. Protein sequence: CASSYFTREQYF.

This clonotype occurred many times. The CDR3 sequence: CASSLEWGETQYF. CDR3 bases: TGTGCCAGCAGTCTAGAGTGGGGAGAGACCCAGTACTTC. The V and J genes are TRBV6-1 and TRBJ2-5; D is unclear. This CDR3 region has 13 residues. Germline assignment: CDR1 MNHNS and CDR2 SASEGT. V was pared by 5 bases and J by 4 bases, with 11 bases between.

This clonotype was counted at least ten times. CDR3 DNA: TGCGCCAGCAGCTTGGGGGGACTAGCGGGACTAAAGGTGGATACGCAGTATTTT. This translates into CASSLGGLAGLKVDTQYF. V and J are TRBV5-1 and TRBJ2-3, with 13 bases matching TRBD2. The CDR3 sequence is 18 residues long. Trimming took 0 bases from V and 6 from J; bases not matched to a gene: 10. CDR1 and CDR2 (germline): SGHRS, YFSETQ. The full variable domain, completed using reference TRBV5-1 and TRBJ2-3, is KAGVTQTPRYLIKTRGQQVTLSCSPISGHRSVSWYQQTPGQGLQFLFEYFSETQRNKGNFPGRFSGRQFSNSRSEMNVSTLELGDSALYLCASSLGGLAGLKVDTQYFGPGTRLTVL.

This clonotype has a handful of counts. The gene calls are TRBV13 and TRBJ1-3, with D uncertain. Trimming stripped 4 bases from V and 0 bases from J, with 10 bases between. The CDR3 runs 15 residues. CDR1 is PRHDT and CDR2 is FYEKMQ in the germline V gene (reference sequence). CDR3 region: CASSSFDVSGNTIYF. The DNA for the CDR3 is TGTGCCAGCAGCTCCTTCGATGTCTCTGGAAACACCATATATTTT. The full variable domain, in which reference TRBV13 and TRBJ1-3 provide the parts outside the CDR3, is AAGVIQSPRHLIKEKRETATLKCYPIPRHDTVYWYQQGPGQDPQFLISFYEKMQSDKGSIPDRFSAQQFSDYHSELNMSSLELGDSALYFCASSSFDVSGNTIYFGEGSWLTVV.

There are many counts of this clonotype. CDR3 amino acids: CASSLPITDTQYF. The CDR3 coding sequence is TGTGCCAGCTCGCTCCCCATAACAGATACGCAGTATTTT. The chain employs TRBV18 and TRBJ2-3, with D unresolved. Germline CDR1 reads KGHSH; CDR2 reads LQKENI. The CDR3 has 13 residues. Trimming removed 6 bases from V and 3 bases from J, with 10 bases in between.

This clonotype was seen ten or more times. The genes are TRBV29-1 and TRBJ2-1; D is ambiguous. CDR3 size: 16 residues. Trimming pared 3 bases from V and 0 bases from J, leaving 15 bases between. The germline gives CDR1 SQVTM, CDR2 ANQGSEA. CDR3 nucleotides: TGCAGCGTTGAGTCGCCAGCCGAAAGCTCCTACAATGAGCAGTTCTTC. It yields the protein CSVESPAESSYNEQFF.